These 18 T cell receptor beta chains were all obtained from the same sample, sequenced in a study of shared clonotypes between healthy human individuals. Clones were read by immunoSEQ multiplex PCR, and TCRdb kept only the in-frame ones, dropping some. The repertoire has over a million clones, 95% to 97% of them found once; the top ten carry over 1%. The specimen sequenced was naive CD4+ T cells sorted from blood. Subset specified: CD45RA+ positively selected. These receptors were collected from a man aged 30 to 45 in good health.

This clone has just one count. At the DNA level, this CDR3 is encoded by other sequences in the same sample as well. The J gene is TRBJ2-5, the V gene TRBV5-6; D ambiguous. Between the trimmed V and J ends, which lost 0 bases and 5 bases, there was a span of 2 bases. Germline V gene sequence: CDR1 SGHDT, CDR2 YYEEEE. The CDR3 runs to 11 residues. The CDR3, as DNA: TGTGCCAGCAGCTTGGCGGAGACCCAGTACTTC. Translating it yields CASSLAETQYF.

For this clone: Other DNA sequences within the sample encode an identical CDR3. J is TRBJ2-1 and V is TRBV7-2; 12 bases map to TRBD2. The CDR3 is 15 amino acids. Per germline, CDR1 SGHTA and CDR2 FQGNSA. Trimming removed 5 bases from V and 3 bases from J; junction bases left unmatched: 2. The CDR3 sequence is CASSPGLAGYNEQFF. DNA for the CDR3: TGTGCCAGCAGCCCGGGACTAGCGGGCTACAATGAGCAGTTCTTC.

The V gene is TRBV5-1, the J gene TRBJ2-3; 7 bases fit TRBD1. From germline, CDR1 is SGHRS and CDR2 YFSETQ. This CDR3 spans 14 amino acids. Germline trimming cut 4 bases from V and 2 bases from J; bases unmatched to any gene: 4. As DNA, the CDR3 is TGCGCCAGCAGCCCACAGGGGTACACAGATACGCAGTATTTT. Amino acid sequence: CASSPQGYTDTQYF.

Concerning this clone: A read error may account for a junction end that differs from germline. The chain has TRBV7-7 and TRBJ2-1; D is possibly TRBD2 (6 bases). CDR3 length: 13 residues. Germline V gene data show CDR1 as SSHAT and CDR2 as FNYEAQ (reference sequence). The CDR3 nucleotides read TGTGCTAGCAGCTTAGTCCGGGAGAATGAGCAGTTCTTC. It specifies CASSLVRENEQFF.

The rearrangement uses TRBV30 and TRBJ2-4, with 11 positions matching TRBD2. Germline lookup yields CDR1 GTSNPN and CDR2 SVGIG (reference sequence). After removal of 0 bases from V and 3 bases from J, the junction contained 13 bases not matched to a gene. This CDR3 has 19 residues. The CDR3 nucleotides read TGTGCCTGGAGTGTACTTCTGGCTAGCGGGAGGACAGGCAAAAACATTCAGTACTTC. Its protein product is CAWSVLLASGRTGKNIQYF.

The chain combines TRBV6-1 with TRBJ2-2, with 7 bases fitting TRBD1. This CDR3 spans 14 amino acids. Per the germline V gene, CDR1 is MNHNS and CDR2 is SASEGT. The V and J ends lost 7 bases and 5 bases, in that order; junction bases with no gene match: 7. This CDR3 is CASIKTGRTGELFF. As DNA, the CDR3 is TGTGCCAGCATTAAGACAGGGCGAACCGGGGAGCTGTTTTTT.

The chain is built from TRBV4-1 and TRBJ2-1; TRBD2 matches at 8 bases. The CDR3 sequence is 13 residues long. Per the germline V gene, CDR1 is MGHRA and CDR2 is YSYEKL. The V and J ends lost 3 bases and 15 bases, in that order; junction bases with no gene match: 10. CDR3 coding DNA: TGCGCCAGCAGCCACCCTCGCGGGACTAGTCTGTTCTTC. Translating it yields CASSHPRGTSLFF.

The V gene is TRBV2, the J gene TRBJ2-3, with 8 bases matching TRBD1. The CDR3 has 16 amino acids. Germline V gene data show CDR1 as SNHLY and CDR2 as FYNNEI. V trimming: 1 base; J trimming: 2 bases; junction bases outside the gene matches: 5. This chain's CDR3 is CASSEVRGRITDTQYF. The DNA of the CDR3 is TGTGCCAGCAGTGAAGTCAGGGGGCGAATCACAGATACGCAGTATTTT.

As concerns this clone: Distinct nucleotide sequences in the sample also encode this CDR3. The chain combines TRBV5-6 with TRBJ1-2; 7 nucleotides align to TRBD1. The J segment lost 4 bases and the V segment lost 0 bases, leaving 3 bases of the junction unmatched. Germline CDR1 SGHDT, CDR2 YYEEEE. The CDR3 spans 14 residues. CDR3 protein: CASSLGQGGYGYTF. CDR3 DNA sequence: TGTGCCAGCAGCTTGGGACAGGGTGGCTATGGCTACACCTTC.

With regard to this clone: Other nucleotide sequences in the sample specify the same CDR3. J is TRBJ2-3 and V is TRBV5-1; 7 nucleotides match TRBD2. The CDR3 covers 14 residues. Trimming cost V 0 bases and J 6 bases; bases outside gene matches: 4. Germline V lookup: CDR1 SGHRS, CDR2 YFSETQ. The CDR3 loop reads CASSLGTRADTQYF. CDR3 DNA: TGCGCCAGCAGCTTGGGGACTAGAGCGGATACGCAGTATTTT. The full variable domain, rest sourced from reference TRBV5-1 and TRBJ2-3, is KAGVTQTPRYLIKTRGQQVTLSCSPISGHRSVSWYQQTPGQGLQFLFEYFSETQRNKGNFPGRFSGRQFSNSRSEMNVSTLELGDSALYLCASSLGTRADTQYFGPGTRLTVL.

For this clone: Other DNA variants within this sample encode the same CDR3. The chain links TRBV5-1 to TRBJ2-1; 9 nucleotides align to TRBD2. The CDR3 spans 17 residues. V was clipped by 0 bases and J by 1 base; unmatched bases: 5. Germline CDR1 is SGHRS and CDR2 is YFSETQ. The CDR3 bases are TGCGCCAGCAGCTTGGATGGTAGCGGGAGTTCCTACAATGAGCAGTTCTTC. Protein: CASSLDGSGSSYNEQFF.

The chain links TRBV29-1 to TRBJ2-1; maybe TRBD1 (6 bases). The germline V and J ends were trimmed by 4 bases and 5 bases, with 12 bases remaining between them. This CDR3 spans 13 amino acids. Germline V gene sequence: CDR1 SQVTM, CDR2 ANQGSEA. The chain's CDR3 is CSVGWQGNNEQFF. The CDR3 DNA reads as TGCAGCGTTGGTTGGCAGGGGAACAATGAGCAGTTCTTC.

The V gene is TRBV13, the J gene TRBJ2-7, with 8 bases matching TRBD1. CDR1 is PRHDT and CDR2 is FYEKMQ in the germline V gene (reference sequence). The V segment lost 5 bases and the J segment 2 bases; nucleotides outside the gene matches: 5. CDR3 length equals 14 residues. The CDR3 region has the DNA TGTGCCAGCAGCAACGGACAGGGACCCTACGAGCAGTACTTC. As protein: CASSNGQGPYEQYF.

Remarks on this clone: Mismatch with germline at one junction end may stem from a read error. V and J are TRBV7-2 and TRBJ2-7; unclear D gene. The CDR3 has 11 amino acids. Germline V gene lookup returns CDR1 SGHTA and CDR2 FQGNSA. This CDR3 reads CASTLLYEQYF. For the CDR3, the DNA is TGTGCCAGCACCTTACTTTACGAGCAGTACTTC. The whole variable domain, remainder taken from reference TRBV7-2 and TRBJ2-7, is GAGVSQSPSNKVTEKGKDVELRCDPISGHTALYWYRQSLGQGLEFLIYFQGNSAPDKSGLPSDRFSAERTGGSVSTLTIQRTQQEDSAVYLCASTLLYEQYFGPGTRLTVT.

The chain has TRBV28 and TRBJ1-2, with 8 bases matching TRBD1. CDR1 MDHEN and CDR2 SYDVKM come from the germline V gene. The V and J ends lost 10 bases and 8 bases, in that order; junction bases with no gene match: 18. The CDR3 is made up of 15 amino acids. The DNA for the CDR3 is TGTGCCACCACGTTGGGGGACAGGAAACAGTGGGGCTACACCTTC. It translates to CATTLGDRKQWGYTF.

The chain is built from TRBV29-1 and TRBJ2-5; D not certain. Trimming pared 6 bases from V and 1 base from J, leaving 12 bases between. Germline assignment: CDR1 SQVTM and CDR2 ANQGSEA. This CDR3 is built from 13 residues. For the CDR3, the DNA is TGCAGCGTGTCAAAGGGTTTCCAAGAGACCCAGTACTTC. Translated, it gives CSVSKGFQETQYF.

V gene TRBV10-2 combines with J gene TRBJ1-1; the D is unclear. V was trimmed by 6 bases and J by 4 bases, leaving 6 bases between them. This CDR3 comprises 11 residues. Looked up from germline, CDR1 is WSHSY and CDR2 is SAAADI. CDR3 DNA sequence: TGCGCCAGCAGGAGTTTCACTGAAGCTTTCTTT. This sequence encodes CASRSFTEAFF.

The chain links TRBV19 to TRBJ1-5; D gene unclear. CDR3 length equals 13 residues. The germline V gene has CDR1 LNHDA and CDR2 SQIVND (reference sequence). The V and J ends lost 2 bases and 3 bases respectively, with 5 bases between them. The CDR3 DNA sequence: TGTGCCAGTAGTATAATGGACAATCAGCCCCAGCATTTT. This translates into CASSIMDNQPQHF.